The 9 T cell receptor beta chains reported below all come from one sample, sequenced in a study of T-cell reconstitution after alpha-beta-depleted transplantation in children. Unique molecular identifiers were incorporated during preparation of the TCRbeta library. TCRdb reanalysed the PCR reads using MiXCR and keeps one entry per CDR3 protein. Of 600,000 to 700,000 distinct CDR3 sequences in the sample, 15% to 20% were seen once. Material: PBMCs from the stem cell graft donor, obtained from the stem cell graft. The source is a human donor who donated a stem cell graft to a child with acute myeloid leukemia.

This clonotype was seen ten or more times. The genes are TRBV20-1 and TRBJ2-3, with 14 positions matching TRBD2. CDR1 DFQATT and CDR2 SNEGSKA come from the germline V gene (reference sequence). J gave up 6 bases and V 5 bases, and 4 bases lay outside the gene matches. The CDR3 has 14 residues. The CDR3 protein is CSAPTSGGADTQYF. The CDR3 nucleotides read TGCAGTGCTCCGACTAGCGGGGGGGCGGATACGCAGTATTTT.

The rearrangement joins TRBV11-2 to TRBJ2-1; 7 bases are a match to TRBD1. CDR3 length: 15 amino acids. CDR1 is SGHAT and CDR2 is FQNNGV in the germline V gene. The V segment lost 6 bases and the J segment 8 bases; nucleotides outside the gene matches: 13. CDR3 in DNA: TGTGCCAGCAGTCGAGCGACAGGGCCGGGCGATGAGCAGTTCTTC. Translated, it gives CASSRATGPGDEQFF.

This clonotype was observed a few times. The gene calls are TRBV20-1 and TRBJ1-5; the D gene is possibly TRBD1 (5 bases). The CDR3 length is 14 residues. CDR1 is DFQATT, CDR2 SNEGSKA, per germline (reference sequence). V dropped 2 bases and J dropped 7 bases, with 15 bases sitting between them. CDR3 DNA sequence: TGCAGTGCTAGACGTCCAGGGTCGAGCCAGCCCCAGCATTTT. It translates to CSARRPGSSQPQHF.

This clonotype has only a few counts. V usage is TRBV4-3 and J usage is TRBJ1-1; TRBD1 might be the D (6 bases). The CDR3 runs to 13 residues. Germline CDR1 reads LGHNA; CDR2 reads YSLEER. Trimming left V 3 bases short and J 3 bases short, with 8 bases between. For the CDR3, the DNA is TGCGCCAGCAGCCAGCACAGGGACACTGAAGCTTTCTTT. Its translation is CASSQHRDTEAFF.

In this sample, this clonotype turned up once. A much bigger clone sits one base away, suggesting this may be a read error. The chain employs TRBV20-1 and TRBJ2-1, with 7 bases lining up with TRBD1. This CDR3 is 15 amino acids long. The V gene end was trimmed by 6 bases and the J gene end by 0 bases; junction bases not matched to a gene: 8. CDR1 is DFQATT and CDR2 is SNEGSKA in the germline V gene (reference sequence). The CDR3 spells CSAARTGFSYNEQFF. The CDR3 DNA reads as TGCAGTGCCGCGAGGACAGGTTTCTCCTACAATGAGCAGTTCTTC.

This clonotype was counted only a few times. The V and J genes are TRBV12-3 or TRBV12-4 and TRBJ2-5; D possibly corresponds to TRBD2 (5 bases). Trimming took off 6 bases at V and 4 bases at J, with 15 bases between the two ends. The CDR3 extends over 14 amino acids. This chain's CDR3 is CASRGRGPPETQYF. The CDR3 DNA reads TGTGCCAGCAGGGGTCGGGGTCCACCAGAGACCCAGTACTTC.

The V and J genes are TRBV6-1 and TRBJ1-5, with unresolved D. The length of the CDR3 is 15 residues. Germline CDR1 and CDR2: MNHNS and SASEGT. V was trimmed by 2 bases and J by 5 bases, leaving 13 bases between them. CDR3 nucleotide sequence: TGTGCCAGCAGTGAAAGCCAACTGGGCGATCAGCCCCAGCATTTT. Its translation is CASSESQLGDQPQHF.

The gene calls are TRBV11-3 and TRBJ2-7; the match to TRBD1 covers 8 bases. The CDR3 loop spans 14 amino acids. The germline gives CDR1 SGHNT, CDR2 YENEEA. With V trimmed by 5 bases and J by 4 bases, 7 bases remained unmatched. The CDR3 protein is CASSGRDRLYEQYF. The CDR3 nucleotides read TGTGCCAGCAGCGGCCGGGACAGGTTATACGAGCAGTACTTC.

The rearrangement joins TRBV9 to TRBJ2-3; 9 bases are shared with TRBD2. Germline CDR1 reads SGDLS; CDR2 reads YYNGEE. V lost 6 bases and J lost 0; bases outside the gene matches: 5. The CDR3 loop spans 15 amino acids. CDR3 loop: CASNIAGASTDTQYF. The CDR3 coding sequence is TGTGCCAGCAACATAGCGGGGGCCAGCACAGATACGCAGTATTTT.